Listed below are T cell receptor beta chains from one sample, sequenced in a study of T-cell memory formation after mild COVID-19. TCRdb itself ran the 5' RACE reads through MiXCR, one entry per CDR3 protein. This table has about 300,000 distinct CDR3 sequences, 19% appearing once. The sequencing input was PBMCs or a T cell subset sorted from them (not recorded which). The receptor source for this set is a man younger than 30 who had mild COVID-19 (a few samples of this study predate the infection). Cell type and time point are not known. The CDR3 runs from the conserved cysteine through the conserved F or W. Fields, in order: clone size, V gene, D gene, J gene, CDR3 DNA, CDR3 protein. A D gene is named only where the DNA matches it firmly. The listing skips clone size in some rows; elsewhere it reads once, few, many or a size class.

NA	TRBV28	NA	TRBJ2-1	TGTGCCAGCAATCAGGGATATGAGCAGTTCTTC	CASNQGYEQFF
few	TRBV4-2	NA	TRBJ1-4	TGTGCCAGCAGCCAAGGGAGCTCGCCAAAGGGTGAAAAACTGTTTTTT	CASSQGSSPKGEKLFF
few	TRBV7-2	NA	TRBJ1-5	TGTGCCAGCAGCTTAGATCGGGAACAGCCCCAGCATTTT	CASSLDREQPQHF
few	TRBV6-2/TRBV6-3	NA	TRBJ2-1	TGTGCCACCCGAGCCGGGGATGAGCAGTTCTTC	CATRAGDEQFF
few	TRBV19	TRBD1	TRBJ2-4	TGTGCCAGTAGTATTACCTCCCGACAGGGACAGTACTTC	CASSITSRQGQYF
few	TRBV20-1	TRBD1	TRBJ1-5	TGCAGTGCAAGGGACAGTTCTTTAGCAAATCAGCCCCAGCATTTT	CSARDSSLANQPQHF
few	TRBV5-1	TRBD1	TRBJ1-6	TGCGCCAGCAGCTCGGGACAGATCCCGGGGAATTCACCCCTCCACTTT	CASSSGQIPGNSPLHF
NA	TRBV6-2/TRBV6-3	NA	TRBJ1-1	TGTGCCAGCAGTTACTACACCCGACGGGTGAACACTGAAGCTTTCTTT	CASSYYTRRVNTEAFF
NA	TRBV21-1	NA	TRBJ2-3	TGTGCCATCCAAGCGGGAGATACGCAGTATTTT	CAIQAGDTQYF
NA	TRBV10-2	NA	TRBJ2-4	TGCGCCAGCAGCCCCAGGGCCCAGTCCAAAAACATTCAGTACTTC	CASSPRAQSKNIQYF
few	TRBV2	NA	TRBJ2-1	TGTGCCAGCAGTGAACAGGGGGGCAGCTCCTACAATGAGCAGTTCTTC	CASSEQGGSSYNEQFF
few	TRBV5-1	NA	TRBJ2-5	TGCGCCAGCAGCTTGATAATACAAGAGACCCAGTACTTC	CASSLIIQETQYF
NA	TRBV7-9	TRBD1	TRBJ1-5	TGTGCCAGCAGCTCGCACGATTACAGGGGGCAAAGTCCTCAGCCCCAGCATTTT	CASSSHDYRGQSPQPQHF
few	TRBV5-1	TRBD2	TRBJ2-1	TGCGCCAGCAGCTTTAGCGGGGACTCCTACAATGAGCAGTTCTTC	CASSFSGDSYNEQFF
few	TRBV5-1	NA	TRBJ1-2	TGCGCCAGCAGTTACCGGGACGGTGGTGGCTACACCTTC	CASSYRDGGGYTF
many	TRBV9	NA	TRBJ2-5	TGTGCCAGCAGCGTAGAAGCAAGGTGGGAGACCCAGTACTTC	CASSVEARWETQYF
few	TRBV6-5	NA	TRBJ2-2	TGTGCCAGCAGTTCCGGCCAATTGCTCACCGGGGAGCTGTTTTTT	CASSSGQLLTGELFF
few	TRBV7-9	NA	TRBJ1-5	TGTGCCAGCAGCTTAGAGTTCAGGGGTGATCAGCCCCAGCATTTT	CASSLEFRGDQPQHF
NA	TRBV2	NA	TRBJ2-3	TGTGCCAGTGGGCGCACAGATACGCAGTATTTT	CASGRTDTQYF
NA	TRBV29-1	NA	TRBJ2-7	TGCAGCGATACTCTGGCAGAGCAGTACTTC	CSDTLAEQYF
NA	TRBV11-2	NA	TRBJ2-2	TGTGCCAGCAGCTTAGATGTCGGGGAGCTGTTTTTT	CASSLDVGELFF
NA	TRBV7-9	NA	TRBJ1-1	TGTGCCAGCAGCTTATCCCGGGACTACACTGAAGCTTTCTTT	CASSLSRDYTEAFF
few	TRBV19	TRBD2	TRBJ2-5	TGTGCCAGTAGTATAAGGGCTAGCGGGGGCCAAGAGACCCAGTACTTC	CASSIRASGGQETQYF
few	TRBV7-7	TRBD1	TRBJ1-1	TGTGCTAGCAGCCCCTACAACAGGGGACTATTAGGAACTGAAGCTTTCTTT	CASSPYNRGLLGTEAFF
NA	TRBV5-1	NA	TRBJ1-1	TGCGCCAGCCGCAGGCAGGACACTGAAGCTTTCTTT	CASRRQDTEAFF